The 12 T cell receptor beta chains presented below share a single source sample, sequenced in a study of blood T cell repertoires in COVID-19. The protocol was immunoSEQ multiplex PCR, while the TCRdb copy is restricted to in-frame clones and leaves out a portion. The sample records about 210,000 clones, 84% being singletons. Sequenced material: peripheral blood. The receptors derive from a middle-aged man with active or convalescent COVID-19.

This clone was counted a few times. The chain has TRBV7-9 and TRBJ1-2, with 9 nucleotides matching TRBD1. After removal of 5 bases from V and 3 bases from J, the junction contained 1 base not matched to a gene. Germline-derived CDR1 and CDR2 are SEHNR and FQNEAQ (reference sequence). This CDR3 is built from 13 residues. The chain's CDR3 is CASSGTGHYGYTF. The CDR3 DNA follows: TGTGCCAGCAGCGGGACAGGGCACTATGGCTACACCTTC.

The V call is TRBV7-2, the J call TRBJ2-3; 11 nucleotides agree with TRBD2. This CDR3 spans 18 amino acids. The germline V gene encodes CDR1 SGHTA and CDR2 FQGNSA. V was clipped by 2 bases and J by 0 bases; unmatched bases: 7. For the CDR3, the DNA is TGTGCCAGCAGCTTAAGGCCTAGCGGGGGGACTAGCACAGATACGCAGTATTTT. This gives the protein CASSLRPSGGTSTDTQYF.

The rearrangement uses TRBV5-4 and TRBJ2-7; weak D call: TRBD1 (6 bases). Germline V gene data show CDR1 as SGHNT and CDR2 as YYREEE (reference sequence). V lost 4 bases and J 4 bases, leaving 9 bases between the germline ends. There are 12 residues in the CDR3. The CDR3 is CASSKRGYEQYF. As DNA, the CDR3 is TGTGCCAGCAGCAAGAGGGGGTACGAGCAGTACTTC.

This sequence joins TRBV5-1 and TRBJ1-4, with D maybe TRBD1 (6 bases). CDR3 size: 14 residues. Trimming stripped 2 bases from V and 2 bases from J, with 7 bases between. In germline, CDR1 is SGHRS, CDR2 YFSETQ. The CDR3, as DNA: TGCGCCAGCAGCTTCCAGGGGACTAATGAAAAACTGTTTTTT. Protein product: CASSFQGTNEKLFF. Supplemented by reference TRBV5-1 and TRBJ1-4, the full variable domain reads KAGVTQTPRYLIKTRGQQVTLSCSPISGHRSVSWYQQTPGQGLQFLFEYFSETQRNKGNFPGRFSGRQFSNSRSEMNVSTLELGDSALYLCASSFQGTNEKLFFGSGTQLSVL.

The sample holds one count of this clone. The genes are TRBV21-1 and TRBJ1-4; the listed D gene, TRBD1, was not tested against the DNA. TRBV21-1 is a known pseudogene. The CDR3 has 15 residues. CDR3 sequence (DNA): TGTGCCAGCAGCATAGGGGACAGGGACGGTGAAAAACTGTTTTTT. Residues: CASSIGDRDGEKLFF.

V usage is TRBV19 and J usage is TRBJ2-1; no firm D call. The CDR3 extends over 11 amino acids. Looked up from germline, CDR1 is LNHDA and CDR2 is SQIVND (reference sequence). Trimming left V 7 bases short and J 6 bases short, with 7 bases between. CDR3 DNA sequence: TGTGCCAGTATGGAGAGCAATGAGCAGTTCTTC. Translated, it gives CASMESNEQFF.

The table lists this clone with a count of one. This chain links TRBV10-2 with TRBJ2-7, with 7 nucleotides matching TRBD2. The CDR3 totals 12 residues. Germline CDR1 is WSHSY and CDR2 is SAAADI. After removal of 8 bases from V and 0 bases from J, the junction contained 1 base not matched to a gene. DNA of the CDR3: TGCGCCAGCCGGGACTACTCCTACGAGCAGTACTTC. It encodes CASRDYSYEQYF.

The rearrangement links TRBV5-3 to TRBJ1-2, with D hard to call. Being an ORF, TRBV5-3 has a function that is uncertain. V lost 9 bases to trimming and J lost 0 bases, with 12 bases between them. The CDR3 totals 13 residues. CDR3 protein: CATFLIANYGYTF. The CDR3 nucleotides are TGTGCCACTTTCCTTATAGCTAACTATGGCTACACCTTC.

This chain connects TRBV28 to TRBJ2-1, with a tentative D call TRBD2 (6 bases). The CDR3 is 14 residues long. CDR1 MDHEN and CDR2 SYDVKM come from the germline V gene. V lost 5 bases and J lost 4, with 12 bases in between. This chain's CDR3 is CASSMPGLYNEQFF. The CDR3 coding sequence is TGTGCCAGCAGTATGCCGGGACTTTACAATGAGCAGTTCTTC.

This chain links TRBV19 with TRBJ2-7, with TRBD2 identical over 11 bases. Germline CDR1 and CDR2: LNHDA and SQIVND (reference sequence). The CDR3 has 14 amino acids. Trimming removed 10 bases from V and 0 bases from J; junction bases left unmatched: 5. The CDR3 protein is CATGTSGNSYEQYF. The CDR3 nucleotides are TGTGCCACTGGGACTAGCGGCAACTCCTACGAGCAGTACTTC.

The chain couples TRBV28 to TRBJ1-3; 8 nucleotides line up with TRBD1. CDR3 length equals 16 residues. V trimming: 6 bases; J trimming: 8 bases; junction bases outside the gene matches: 15. Germline V CDR1 and CDR2: MDHEN, SYDVKM. The CDR3 is CASRRLSTGEEYTIYF. The CDR3 DNA reads as TGTGCCAGCAGGCGACTATCGACAGGGGAGGAATACACCATATATTTT. Supplemented by reference TRBV28 and TRBJ1-3, the full variable domain reads DVKVTQSSRYLVKRTGEKVFLECVQDMDHENMFWYRQDPGLGLRLIYFSYDVKMKEKGDIPEGYSVSREKKERFSLILESASTNQTSMYLCASRRLSTGEEYTIYFGEGSWLTVV.

This clone was seen a single time. This rearrangement joins TRBV6-5 to TRBJ2-3, with 8 positions matching TRBD2. There are 16 residues in the CDR3. V lost 2 bases to trimming and J lost 3 bases; unmatched junction nucleotides: 7. CDR1 MNHEY and CDR2 SVGAGI come from the germline V gene. The CDR3 bases are TGTGCCAGCAGTTACCACCTCGGGGGGGGGACAGATACGCAGTATTTT. Translation: CASSYHLGGGTDTQYF.